This T cell receptor beta chain is drawn from a study of blood T cell repertoires in COVID-19. Study-level information: Sample material is recorded as cDNA or gDNA derived from T cells, B-cell-depleted T cells, or PBMCs.

The CDR3 contains 12 residues. Germline V gene lookup returns CDR1 SGHRS and CDR2 YFSETQ. The V gene lost 4 bases and the J gene lost 6 bases, with 10 bases spanning the gap. The assay was immunoSEQ multiplex PCR, and TCRdb's table has in-frame clones only and misses some. The table has a few hundred thousand clones, about 81% seen once. This receptor was taken from a man aged 35-49 years who had recovered from COVID-19. The sequenced sample consisted of PBMCs or T cells enriched from blood (not recorded which). The chain is built from TRBV5-1 and TRBJ1-2, with D perhaps matching TRBD1 (6 bases). The CDR3 spells CASSVQGDGYTF. The CDR3 nucleotides are TGCGCCAGCAGCGTACAGGGAGATGGCTACACCTTC.